These 4 T cell receptor beta chains came from one sample sequenced in a study of long-term antiretroviral therapy in people with HIV. The immunoSEQ assay was v3.0, run at survey level. The data were produced by immunoSEQ multiplex PCR, yet TCRdb's version contains in-frame clones alone and is incomplete. The top ten clones hold 8.1% of a sample with approximately 21,000 clones, under 90% of them seen once. The starting material was unsorted PBMCs, obtained at the start of antiretroviral therapy. The origin of the receptors is a man aged 50 to 60 with HIV.

The chain is built from TRBV5-6 and TRBJ2-1, with 13 bases identical to TRBD2. The CDR3 spans 16 residues. With V trimmed by 10 bases and J by 0 bases, 7 bases remained unmatched. From germline, CDR1 is SGHDT and CDR2 YYEEEE. The CDR3 loop is CACTSGRESSYNEQFF. Written as DNA, the CDR3 is TGTGCCTGCACTAGCGGGAGGGAGAGCTCCTACAATGAGCAGTTCTTC.

The chain combines TRBV7-2 with TRBJ2-7; 11 positions agree with TRBD1. CDR3 length: 17 amino acids. The ends lost 1 base at V and 2 bases at J; junction bases unmatched: 7. From germline, CDR1 is SGHTA and CDR2 FQGNSA. The CDR3 nucleotides are TGTGCCAGCAGCTTAGTCGCTGGGACAGGGGGGACCTACGAGCAGTACTTC. This gives the protein CASSLVAGTGGTYEQYF.

This clone rates as medium-sized. The V and J genes are TRBV11-2 and TRBJ2-1, with unresolved D. Germline-derived CDR1 and CDR2 are SGHAT and FQNNGV. Between the trimmed V and J ends, which lost 0 bases and 8 bases, there was a span of 14 bases. The CDR3 length is 15 residues. The CDR3 DNA reads as TGTGCCAGCAGCTTAGATGGCCGGGTTAGGGATGAGCAGTTCTTC. Translating it yields CASSLDGRVRDEQFF.

This clone was counted once. The CDR3 is CASSGTSDTWGTQYF. CDR3 sequence (DNA): TGTGCCAGCAGCGGGACTAGCGACACCTGGGGTACGCAGTATTTT. The chain recombines TRBV7-6 with TRBJ2-3; TRBD2 matches 10 bases. CDR1 is SGHVS and CDR2 is FNYEAQ in the germline V gene. The V segment lost 5 bases and the J segment 8 bases; nucleotides outside the gene matches: 10. The CDR3 loop spans 15 amino acids.